The present T cell receptor (beta chain) was sequenced within a study of T cell clones after liver transplantation (dated by TCRdb to about 2019). As for the study more broadly: The samples were obtained from ITN030ST, a randomized trial that attempted immunosuppression withdrawal within 2 years after liver transplantation. After a pre-transplant mixed lymphocyte reaction, TCRbeta sequencing was used to pinpoint donor-reactive T cell clones, which were subsequently tracked in post-transplant blood. Third party-reactive TCRbeta sequences from pre-transplant MLRs were also identified as an antigen-independent comparator for donor-reactive sequences. Three of the eight recipients were HCV-positive; the others were transplanted for non-autoimmune, non-viral indications. Subjects received no induction therapy and standard immunosuppression until randomization at 12-24 months post-transplant. To count as tolerant, a recipient had to stay completely off immunosuppression for at least one year without liver enzymes climbing beyond twice the upper limit of normal. Blood samples were collected pre-transplant, pre-randomization before withdrawal, and post-randomization after either full withdrawal or failed withdrawal. A cohort of 8 liver transplant recipients was studied, of whom 3 were classified as tolerant and 5 as non-tolerant. General study outcomes and caveats: In two subjects, low numbers of available donor cells limited the measurable donor-reactive repertoire. Because of small, heterogeneous patient numbers and non-standardized post-transplant time points, the conclusions were only preliminary. In most of the 8 subjects, regardless of tolerance or HCV status, circulating donor-reactive CD4 TCRbeta sequences dropped significantly post-transplant. Donor-reactive sequences declined more than third party-reactive ones, suggesting partial antigen-specific deletion unrelated to withdrawal success. When repertoire turnover was taken into account, detection of donor-reactive sequences was significantly reduced in 7 of 8 subjects for CD4 and in 8 of 8 subjects for CD8. Because no allograft tissue specimens were available, donor-reactive T cells may have migrated into the graft instead of being deleted.

High-throughput TCRbeta CDR3 sequencing of frozen genomic DNA was performed by immunoSEQ, with PCR amplification, mapping, bias correction and internal controls included. The authors' analysis ran thus. Only productive rearrangements were retained, and each unique TCRbeta sequence was defined by its CDR3 nucleotide sequence together with its V and J gene. For a sequence to be called donor-reactive, it needed a frequency of at least 0.01% and at least 5-fold expansion in CFSE-low cells compared with unstimulated pre-transplant cells. Minimum frequency thresholds were set for each subject on the basis of the unstimulated sample with the lowest template count, so that a detection power of at least 90% was ensured. Repertoire turnover was measured by Jensen-Shannon divergence between the top 1000 TCRbeta sequences post- and pre-transplant. Changes in detection of donor-reactive sequences were assessed with two-sided Fisher's exact tests. TCRdb holds this immuneACCESS table with in-frame rearrangements only. Some clones are missing; in checked studies, unresolved V genes explain under half, and the rest has no known cause. V, J and clone size derive from that table, while D and trimming were established from the DNA sequence. Present in this sample are some 57,000 clones, more than 70% of which were seen just once. Around 9.6% of the sample lies in the top ten.

This clone has only one observation. Its recognized antigen is unknown. Base qualities are not at hand, and no much larger clone is one base apart. Unstimulated PBMCs, after thawing, were stained for CD3, CD4 and CD8 and then FACS-sorted into CD3+CD4+ and CD3+CD8+ populations. All 8 studied subjects were randomized to withdrawal of immunosuppression. The Qiagen DNeasy Blood and Tissue Kit was used for isolation of genomic DNA. Between the V and J ends, shortened by 3 bases and 1 base respectively, the junction contains 6 bases. Spanning cysteine to phenylalanine, the CDR3 consists of 13 amino acids. The sequence is cut down to CDR3 DNA, 39 bases in frame from base 1. From the germline V gene, CDR1 is SQVTM and CDR2 is ANQGSEA.

This TCR was sampled from a human patient who received a liver transplant. After a transplant, the donor of the graft may account for some T cells. Sequencing used CD4+ T cells from blood, obtained at the 22-month timepoint. The chain is assembled from TRBV29-1 and TRBJ2-2, and TRBD2 may be the D gene, going by 5 matching bases. CDR3 reads: CSVDRGNTGELFF. Here is the DNA: TGCAGCGTTGACCGGGGGAACACCGGGGAGCTGTTTTTT.